These 19 T cell receptor beta chains were sequenced from one sample in a study of blood T cell repertoires in COVID-19. Data came from immunoSEQ multiplex PCR; TCRdb stores just in-frame clones and leaves some out. The data contain 100,000 to 150,000 clones, around four fifths of them singletons. Sequencing was done on a sample of peripheral blood. These receptor sequences come from a man older than 75 with active or convalescent COVID-19.

This clone has a single count. A junction end diverges from the germline sequence, so it may reflect a read error. The CDR3 here is CASREGGGHSYEQYF. The CDR3 region has the DNA TGTGCCAGCAGGGAAGGGGGGGGACACTCCTACGAGCAGTACTTC. The chain carries TRBV2 and TRBJ2-7; tentative D call: TRBD2 (7 bases). Germline V lookup: CDR1 SNHLY, CDR2 FYNNEI. The CDR3 is made up of 15 amino acids.

The J gene is TRBJ1-3, the V gene TRBV6-2 or TRBV6-3, with D tentatively TRBD1 (6 bases). This CDR3 has 15 residues. Trimming cost V 5 bases and J 0 bases, with 11 bases left between them. Germline lookup yields CDR1 MNHEY and CDR2 SVGEGT. The CDR3 coding sequence is TGTGCCAGCAGTAAACGGGACATCTCTGGAAACACCATATATTTT. Protein product: CASSKRDISGNTIYF.

This chain joins TRBV10-3 and TRBJ2-3; tentative D call: TRBD1 (6 bases). CDR3 length: 14 amino acids. V lost 3 bases and J 8 bases, leaving 15 bases between the germline ends. Germline V gene data show CDR1 as ENHRY and CDR2 as SYGVKD. CDR3 sequence reads: CAISDRGGGGTQYF. In DNA form, the CDR3 reads TGTGCCATCAGTGACAGGGGCGGCGGCGGTACGCAGTATTTT.

V gene TRBV6-4 combines with J gene TRBJ2-4; 7 bases map to TRBD1. The CDR3 spans 13 residues. Germline CDR1 and CDR2: MRHNA and SNTAGT. V lost 3 bases and J lost 10; bases outside the gene matches: 6. CDR3 DNA sequence: TGTGCCAGCAGTGAGTCACAGGGGTTGATTCAGTACTTC. Amino acid sequence: CASSESQGLIQYF.

The genes are TRBV9 and TRBJ1-4; weak D call: TRBD1 (6 bases). Germline CDR1 is SGDLS and CDR2 is YYNGEE. Trimming cost V 2 bases and J 7 bases, with 12 bases left between them. This CDR3 spans 14 amino acids. CDR3 sequence (DNA): TGTGCCAGCAGCGTTACAGGGTCAAGTGAAAAACTGTTTTTT. Translated: CASSVTGSSEKLFF.

The chain recombines TRBV7-3 with TRBJ2-3, with D unclear. Germline CDR1 is SGHTA and CDR2 is FQGTGA. Trimming pared 2 bases from V and 0 bases from J, leaving 6 bases between. There are 14 residues in the CDR3. The CDR3 region is CASSLRGSTDTQYF. The CDR3 nucleotides are TGTGCCAGCAGCTTACGAGGTAGCACAGATACGCAGTATTTT.

The J gene is TRBJ1-1, the V gene TRBV19; possible D gene TRBD1, 5 bases. Per germline, CDR1 LNHDA and CDR2 SQIVND (reference sequence). The CDR3 is made up of 14 amino acids. V was shortened by 5 bases and J by 0 bases, with 10 bases between the two germline ends. This CDR3 reads CASSPGVLNTEAFF. CDR3 coding DNA: TGTGCCAGTAGTCCGGGGGTTCTGAACACTGAAGCTTTCTTT.

The chain links TRBV6-4 to TRBJ2-1; 11 nucleotides align to TRBD2. CDR1 is MRHNA and CDR2 is SNTAGT in the germline V gene. V dropped 5 bases and J dropped 0; count of bases not matched to a gene: 9. This CDR3 comprises 18 residues. In DNA form, the CDR3 reads TGTGCCAGCAGTCCGACTAGCGGGGACTTTACCTCCTACAATGAGCAGTTCTTC. Encoded protein: CASSPTSGDFTSYNEQFF.

The gene calls are TRBV9 and TRBJ1-1, with TRBD1 matching 8 bases. V shed 3 bases, J shed 3 bases, and the junction held 4 bases outside the gene matches. The CDR3 extends over 14 amino acids. Germline CDR1 SGDLS, CDR2 YYNGEE. The CDR3 sequence: CASSADRGDTEAFF. The CDR3 DNA follows: TGTGCCAGCAGCGCTGACAGGGGCGACACTGAAGCTTTCTTT.

The chain is built from TRBV28 and TRBJ1-1; a weak D match, TRBD1 (5 bases). V lost 7 bases to trimming and J lost 7 bases, with 13 bases between them. This CDR3 is 12 amino acids long. CDR1 is MDHEN, CDR2 SYDVKM, per germline. The CDR3 here is CASTGGDDEAFF. The DNA of the CDR3 is TGTGCCAGCACTGGAGGGGATGATGAAGCTTTCTTT.

The V and J genes are TRBV5-1 and TRBJ1-2, with D perhaps matching TRBD1 (5 bases). The V and J ends lost 4 bases and 4 bases respectively, with 11 bases between them. The CDR3 runs to 13 residues. CDR1 and CDR2 (germline): SGHRS, YFSETQ. As DNA, the CDR3 is TGCGCCAGCAGCCAGGGCATAGGCTATGGCTACACCTTC. As protein: CASSQGIGYGYTF.

This chain joins TRBV5-1 and TRBJ2-7, with 7 positions matching TRBD2. CDR1 SGHRS and CDR2 YFSETQ come from the germline V gene. With V trimmed by 4 bases and J by 2 bases, 3 bases remained unmatched. CDR3 length: 13 residues. The CDR3 nucleotides read TGCGCCAGCAGCCCGGGGGGAACCTACGAGCAGTACTTC. Translating it yields CASSPGGTYEQYF.

The chain joins TRBV18 to TRBJ1-4; 8 bases line up with TRBD1. The trim removed 3 bases at V and 7 bases at J, leaving 10 bases unmatched. Germline CDR1 is KGHSH and CDR2 is LQKENI. The CDR3 runs to 16 residues. CDR3: CASSPAGQGSGEKLFF. The CDR3 nucleotides are TGTGCCAGCTCACCTGCCGGACAGGGTTCGGGTGAAAAACTGTTTTTT.

This chain joins TRBV7-2 and TRBJ2-1, with D unresolved. The CDR3 has 12 residues. The V gene's germline CDR1 is SGHTA and CDR2 FQGNSA. Trimming took off 7 bases at V and 7 bases at J, with 11 bases between the two ends. The CDR3 reads CASMKERNEQFF. The CDR3 DNA sequence: TGTGCCAGCATGAAAGAGAGGAATGAGCAGTTCTTC.

This rearrangement joins TRBV19 to TRBJ2-2; D might be TRBD1 (6 bases). Germline V lookup: CDR1 LNHDA, CDR2 SQIVND (reference sequence). The CDR3 spans 14 residues. V lost 4 bases and J 6 bases, leaving 12 bases between the germline ends. CDR3 bases: TGTGCCAGTAGTAGAGGGGGATCGGCCGGGGAGCTGTTTTTT. Amino acids: CASSRGGSAGELFF. Using reference TRBV19 and TRBJ2-2 for the parts outside the CDR3, the full variable domain is DGGITQSPKYLFRKEGQNVTLSCEQNLNHDAMYWYRQDPGQGLRLIYYSQIVNDFQKGDIAEGYSVSREKKESFPLTVTSAQKNPTAFYLCASSRGGSAGELFFGEGSRLTVL.

This clone came up a few times. CDR3 coding DNA: TGTGCCAGCAGCCTTAGGGGGGACAGGGGGCAGGGTGGCACAGATACGCAGTATTTT. Its translation is CASSLRGDRGQGGTDTQYF. This chain uses TRBV21-1 with TRBJ2-3; the DNA was not used to check the table's D call, TRBD1. TRBV21-1 is given as a pseudogene. The CDR3 consists of 19 residues.

The chain uses TRBV6-1 and TRBJ2-7, with a weak D call TRBD1 (6 bases). The CDR3 covers 13 residues. Per germline, CDR1 MNHNS and CDR2 SASEGT. With 6 bases removed from V and 3 bases from J, the gap between germline ends came to 12 bases. As DNA, the CDR3 is TGTGCCAGCAGCCGCGGACAGCACTACGAGCAGTACTTC. Translating it yields CASSRGQHYEQYF.

The J gene is TRBJ2-3, the V gene TRBV7-6; 7 nucleotides align to TRBD2. Germline V gene data show CDR1 as SGHVS and CDR2 as FNYEAQ. This CDR3 has 15 amino acids. Trimming removed 2 bases from V and 8 bases from J; junction bases left unmatched: 10. CDR3 DNA sequence: TGTGCCAGCAGCTTATATGCGGGGGACCTATCTACGCAGTATTTT. This gives the protein CASSLYAGDLSTQYF.

This chain uses TRBV4-1 with TRBJ1-2; D is uncertain. This CDR3 contains 15 residues. CDR1 is MGHRA, CDR2 YSYEKL, per germline. V lost 1 base and J lost 8, with 17 bases in between. The CDR3 region has the DNA TGCGCCAGCAGCCAAGTAACCGGAGCGCTGTACGGCTACACCTTC. Amino acids: CASSQVTGALYGYTF.